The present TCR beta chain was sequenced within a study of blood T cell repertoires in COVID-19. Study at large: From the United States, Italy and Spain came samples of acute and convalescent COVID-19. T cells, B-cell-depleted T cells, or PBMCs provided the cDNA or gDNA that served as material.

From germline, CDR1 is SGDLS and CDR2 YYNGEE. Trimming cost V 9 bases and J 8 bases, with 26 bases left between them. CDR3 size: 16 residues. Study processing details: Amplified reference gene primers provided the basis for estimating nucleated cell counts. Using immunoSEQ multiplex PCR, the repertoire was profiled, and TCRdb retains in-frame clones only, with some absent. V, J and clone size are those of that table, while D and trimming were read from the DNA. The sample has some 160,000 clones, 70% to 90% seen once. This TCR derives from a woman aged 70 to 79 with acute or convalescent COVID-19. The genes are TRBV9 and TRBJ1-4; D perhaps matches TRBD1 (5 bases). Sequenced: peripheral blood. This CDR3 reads CATGGGTIKGCEKLFF. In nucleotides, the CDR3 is TGTGCCACCGGGGGAGGGACGATAAAAGGCTGCGAAAAACTGTTTTTT.